This T cell receptor (beta chain) was retrieved from a study of beta chain features in type 1 diabetes. V lost 6 bases and J lost 5, with 13 bases in between. Germline CDR1 is LNHDA and CDR2 is SQIVND (reference sequence). This CDR3 is built from 13 residues. Only one heparinised blood draw was taken per donor, and its volume averaged roughly 120 mL. CD4+ naive, central memory, regulatory and stem cell-like memory subsets were isolated by sorting on CD45RO/CCR7/CD25/CD127/CD95/CD27. Study-wide points: There was a moderate but significant shortening of TCRB CDR3s in all four CD4+ subsets of Type 1 diabetes patients.

Note on this clone: The antigen remains unidentified.

Of the isolated RNA, all was reverse transcribed, and so the sequenced material was expressed TCRB transcripts. Here immunoSEQ multiplex PCR was the method, and the copy in TCRdb shows in-frame clones only, minus some. The sample lists roughly 260,000 clones, roughly 20% occurring once. Sequences were obtained from naive CD4+ T cells from blood. The V gene is TRBV19, the J gene TRBJ2-5, with D perhaps matching TRBD1 (6 bases). The origin of this receptor is a woman aged 40 to 50 with type 1 diabetes. The CDR3 DNA is TGTGCCAGTAGCAAACAGGGTCCCGAGACCCAGTACTTC. It yields the protein CASSKQGPETQYF.